Many counts were recorded for the clone carrying this T cell receptor beta chain. What it binds is not known. MiXCR, run by TCRdb on the 5' RACE reads, gives a single entry per CDR3 protein. The sample records around 300,000 distinct CDR3 sequences, about 15% being singletons. The sample originates from a study of CD8 T cells in ankylosing spondylitis. Overall study results and limits: Clones linked to disease were reported to show significant enrichment in matched ankylosing spondylitis synovial fluid.

The specimen sequenced was blood, either unsorted or a sorted T cell fraction (not recorded which). The TCR was taken from a male donor with ankylosing spondylitis or in good health (not recorded which).

CDR3 sequence reads: CASSLWPGTSTGELFF. CDR3 coding DNA: TGCGCCAGCAGCTTGTGGCCCGGGACTAGCACCGGGGAGCTGTTTTTT. The genes are TRBV5-1 and TRBJ2-2, with 8 positions matching TRBD2. Losses at the gene ends were 1 base for V and 4 bases for J; bases not matched to a gene: 6. The CDR3 runs 16 residues. Germline lookup yields CDR1 SGHRS and CDR2 YFSETQ.